This TCR beta chain was recovered during a study of T cells in Graves' hyperthyroidism and ophthalmopathy. This clonotype appeared many times. The target antigen is unknown. Study-level results: Clonotypes that were expanded in thyroid above 0.001 mostly appeared in blood too. The model identified upcoming ophthalmopathy a median approximately 6.4 months ahead of onset.

Germline V gene sequence: CDR1 MNHNS, CDR2 SASEGT. J gave up 1 base and V 3 bases, and 8 bases lay outside the gene matches. This CDR3 region has 16 residues. Amplification yielded TCR beta CDR3 regions, with RNA transcripts as the source. The TCR CDR3 first-round RT-PCR relied on the HTBI primer set. TCRdb recomputed calls from the multiplex PCR reads with MiXCR, one row per CDR3 protein. The sample includes approximately 260,000 distinct CDR3 sequences, approximately 14% of them seen just once. Around 10 ml of fresh peripheral blood supplied the PBMCs. Sequenced material: blood. The clonotype was recovered from a woman between 45 and 60 years old with Graves' hyperthyroidism that later progressed to Graves' ophthalmopathy. This chain links TRBV6-1 with TRBJ1-1; 7 bases agree with TRBD1. Written as DNA, the CDR3 is TGTGCCAGCAGTGAGAGAGAAGGGGGCTGGAACACTGAAGCTTTCTTT. Its protein product is CASSEREGGWNTEAFF.